Listed here are 8 T cell receptor beta chains from one sample, sequenced in a study of shared clonotypes between healthy human individuals. Produced via immunoSEQ multiplex PCR; TCRdb's table is partial and in-frame only. This table has millions of clones, about 93% appearing once. Terminally differentiated effector memory CD45RA+ cells were excluded from the naive CD8 cells, which were CD45RO-negative and positively selected for CCR7. Sequencing was performed on naive CD8+ T cells from PBMCs. These receptors came from a man between 18 and 29 years old in good health. Some clones in this sample may be carry-over from other donors' samples.

CDR3 bases: TGTGCCCTCTGGGACAGGGGGCTGACTGAAGCTTTCTTT. Translation: CALWDRGLTEAFF. V usage is TRBV10-3 and J usage is TRBJ1-1; 12 positions match TRBD1. The CDR3 contains 13 residues. CDR1 and CDR2 (germline): ENHRY, SYGVKD. V was clipped by 11 bases and J by 5 bases; unmatched bases: 6.

The rearrangement uses TRBV7-6 and TRBJ2-1; D gene ambiguous. V lost 3 bases to trimming and J lost 9 bases, with 18 bases between them. The CDR3 is 15 residues long. Germline-derived CDR1 and CDR2 are SGHVS and FNYEAQ. The CDR3 is CASSFGPPVGSEQFF. The CDR3 coding sequence is TGTGCCAGCAGCTTTGGGCCCCCCGTGGGTAGTGAGCAGTTCTTC.

This chain joins TRBV5-5 and TRBJ2-7, with TRBD1 identical over 9 bases. V lost 4 bases, J lost 7 bases, and 6 bases stayed unmatched. The CDR3 has 13 amino acids. Germline V gene data show CDR1 as SGHKS and CDR2 as YYEKEE (reference sequence). The CDR3 DNA reads TGTGCCAGCAGCCTGTCCGGACAGGGGGAGCAGTACTTC. Encoded protein: CASSLSGQGEQYF.

This clone was recorded only once. The V and J genes are TRBV28 and TRBJ2-7, with TRBD1 as a possible D gene (6 bases). The CDR3 has 15 residues. Germline V gives CDR1 MDHEN, CDR2 SYDVKM. Trimming shortened V by 6 bases and J by 3 bases, and 18 bases separated the two germline ends. In nucleotides, the CDR3 is TGTGCCAGCAGGAAAATGGTGGACAGAAACTACGAGCAGTACTTC. Protein product: CASRKMVDRNYEQYF.

This clone was found once. The chain is built from TRBV14 and TRBJ2-5, with 8 positions matching TRBD2. In germline, CDR1 is SGHDN, CDR2 FVKESK. V shed 6 bases, J shed 4 bases, and the junction held 10 bases outside the gene matches. This CDR3 spans 15 amino acids. In DNA form, the CDR3 reads TGTGCCAGCAGACGAACTAGCGGTCTGGGAGAGACCCAGTACTTC. It translates to CASRRTSGLGETQYF.

This chain joins TRBV7-9 and TRBJ2-1; 10 nucleotides line up with TRBD2. V lost 6 bases, J lost 8 bases, and 10 bases stayed unmatched. CDR1 and CDR2 (germline): SEHNR, FQNEAQ (reference sequence). There are 15 residues in the CDR3. The CDR3 loop reads CASRPTSGIVDEQFF. The CDR3 nucleotides read TGTGCCAGCAGGCCTACTAGCGGGATAGTCGATGAGCAGTTCTTC.

The chain employs TRBV27 and TRBJ2-2, with 8 bases lining up with TRBD2. The V gene end was trimmed by 5 bases and the J gene end by 1 base; junction bases not matched to a gene: 9. The CDR3 has 17 amino acids. Germline V gene data show CDR1 as MNHEY and CDR2 as SMNVEV (reference sequence). DNA for the CDR3: TGTGCCAGCAGTCCAACCGGGAGCGGGGGGAACACCGGGGAGCTGTTTTTT. This codes for CASSPTGSGGNTGELFF.

The J gene is TRBJ2-5, the V gene TRBV10-2; D unresolved. Gene TRBJ2-7 matches the end of the DNA better, so the J call may be wrong. Germline V gene data show CDR1 as WSHSY and CDR2 as SAAADI. This CDR3 is built from 11 residues. CDR3 residues: CASRRDYEQYF. The CDR3 DNA reads TGCGCCAGCCGACGAGATTACGAGCAGTACTTC.